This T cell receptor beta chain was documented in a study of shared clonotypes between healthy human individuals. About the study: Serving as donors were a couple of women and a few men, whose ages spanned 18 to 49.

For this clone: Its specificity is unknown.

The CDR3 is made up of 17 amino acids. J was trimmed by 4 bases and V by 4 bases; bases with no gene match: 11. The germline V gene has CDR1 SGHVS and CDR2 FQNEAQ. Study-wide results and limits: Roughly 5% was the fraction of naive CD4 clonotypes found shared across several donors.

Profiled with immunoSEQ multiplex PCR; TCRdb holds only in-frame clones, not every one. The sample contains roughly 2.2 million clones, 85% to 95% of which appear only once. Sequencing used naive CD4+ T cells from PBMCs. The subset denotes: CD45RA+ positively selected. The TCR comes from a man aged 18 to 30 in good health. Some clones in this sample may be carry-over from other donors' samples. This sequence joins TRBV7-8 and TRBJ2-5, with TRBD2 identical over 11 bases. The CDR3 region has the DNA TGTGCCAGCAGCTCCGATGGGTTAGCGGGGGGGCCAGAGACCCAGTACTTC. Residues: CASSSDGLAGGPETQYF.